Listed below are T cell receptor beta chains from one sample, sequenced in a study of blood T cell repertoires in COVID-19. Sequencing was performed with immunoSEQ multiplex PCR; in TCRdb, only in-frame clones are kept and a portion is missing. The profile shows some 250,000 clones, more than 75% of them singletons. Sequencing used PBMCs or T cells enriched from blood (not recorded which). The receptors stem from a man younger than 30 who had recovered from COVID-19. CDR3s include the opening cysteine and the closing phenylalanine or tryptophan. The D gene is left open where the match is weak. Rows give clone size only sometimes, using once, few, many, or a class for an expanded clone.

d_call j_call clone_size v_call cdr3_nt cdr3_aa
TRBD1 TRBJ1-2 NA TRBV7-9 TGTGCCAGCAGCTCCCAGGGGGCGAGCGGCTACACCTTC CASSSQGASGYTF
NA TRBJ2-7 once TRBV27 TGTGCCAGCAGTTTCTACGCGGGTGACGAGCAGTACTTC CASSFYAGDEQYF
NA TRBJ1-5 NA TRBV25-1 TGTGCCAGCATGAACAGGGATAGCAATCAGCCCCAGCATTTT CASMNRDSNQPQHF
TRBD1 TRBJ1-2 NA TRBV28 TGTGCCAGCAGTACCGGGACAGAAGCTAACTATGGCTACACCTTC CASSTGTEANYGYTF
TRBD2 TRBJ2-5 once TRBV7-8 TGTGCCAGCAGCTTCAGCCCGGGACTAGCGGGAGGGGTAGAGACCCAGTACTTC CASSFSPGLAGGVETQYF
TRBD1 TRBJ1-1 NA TRBV19 TGTGCCAGTATCACGGGACAGGGGGCTAGGCCTTTCTTT CASITGQGARPFF
NA TRBJ1-2 NA TRBV11-2 TGTGCCAGCAGCTTAGATTTCCAGTTCTACTATGGCTACACCTTC CASSLDFQFYYGYTF
TRBD1 TRBJ1-2 NA TRBV18 TGTGCCAGCTCATCAGGAACAATCGGGACAGATAACGGCTACACCTTC CASSSGTIGTDNGYTF
NA TRBJ2-1 NA TRBV6-5 TGTGCCAGCCAGTACAATGAGCAGTTCTTC CASQYNEQFF
NA TRBJ2-7 NA TRBV27 TGTGCCAGCAGTTTGAGGGAGACCTACGAGCAGTACTTC CASSLRETYEQYF
NA TRBJ1-1 NA TRBV18 TGTGCCAGCTCACCAGGGCCGAACACTGAAGCTTTCTTT CASSPGPNTEAFF
TRBD2 TRBJ2-3 NA TRBV30 TGTGCCTGGAGTGTCTCTAGCGGGAGTTCGTATTTT CAWSVSSGSSYF
TRBD1 TRBJ2-7 NA TRBV19 TGTGCCAGTAGTCCACAGCCCGGGACAGGATCCTACGAGCAGTACTTC CASSPQPGTGSYEQYF